Each of the 3 T cell receptor beta chains below was sequenced from the same sample in a study of blood T cell repertoires in COVID-19. Only in-frame clones appear in the TCRdb table, and some are missing; sequencing was by immunoSEQ multiplex PCR. The sample lists hundreds of thousands of clones; about 89% were seen once. The sample comprised peripheral blood. These receptors originate from a woman aged 60-70 years with acute or convalescent COVID-19.

This clone was recorded only once. The junction and the germline gene differ at one end; a read error may be behind it. The gene calls are TRBV7-2 and TRBJ1-1; unclear D gene. There are 15 residues in the CDR3. Germline-derived CDR1 and CDR2 are SGHTA and FQGNSA. As DNA, the CDR3 is TGTGCCAGCAACTTAGCGGGGAGTCGTAGCACTGAAGCTTTCTTT. Its protein product is CASNLAGSRSTEAFF.

CDR3 in DNA: TGTGCCAGCAGCGGACTAGCGGGCTACGAGCAGTACTTC. Residues: CASSGLAGYEQYF. This chain connects TRBV7-2 to TRBJ2-7; 11 nucleotides align to TRBD2. Germline V CDR1 and CDR2: SGHTA, FQGNSA. The CDR3 consists of 13 residues. Trimming at V came to 5 bases and at J to 3 bases, leaving 0 bases not matched to a gene.

This clone has only one observation. CDR3 DNA: TGTGCCAGCAGTTTCCGGGATGACACTGAAGCTTTCTTT. This encodes CASSFRDDTEAFF. V gene TRBV27 combines with J gene TRBJ1-1; no clear D gene. CDR1 and CDR2 (germline): MNHEY, SMNVEV (reference sequence). CDR3 length: 13 amino acids. The V gene lost 3 bases and the J gene lost 3 bases, with 8 bases spanning the gap.